Detailed here is one T cell receptor (beta chain). This clonotype was seen only a few times. It has no known antigen specificity. No quality values exist for individual bases; no much larger clone is one base distant. Receptor libraries were prepared by PCR. Sequenced using an Illumina HiSeq 2500. TCR library preparation used molecular barcoding, with unique molecular identifiers applied to normalize quantification of the TCRbeta repertoire. Clones were called with MiXCR by TCRdb after fastp trimmed the public reads at Q25, and only in-frame beta chains were retained. Records with the same CDR3 protein are collapsed into one entry carrying the most frequent genes and DNA. This sample lists about 640,000 distinct CDR3 sequences; roughly 17% were detected once. The ten largest clones add up to approximately 1.1% of the sample. Trimming at the junction amounts to 5 bases on V and 5 bases on J, and the germline ends lie 21 bases apart. Taken from the germline V gene, the CDR1 and CDR2 loops are MGHRA and YSYEKL. The CDR3, from cysteine to phenylalanine, totals 16 residues. Only the CDR3 region is kept as DNA, spanning 48 bases read in frame from base 1.

These data originate in a study of T-cell reconstitution after alpha-beta-depleted transplantation in children (dated by TCRdb to about 2016). Study-wide context: The study quantitatively tracked T-cell immune reconstitution after TCRalphabeta/CD19-depleted allogeneic hematopoietic cell transplantation in children using TCR repertoire profiling.

The clonotype was recovered from a human donor who donated a stem cell graft to a child with acute myeloid leukemia. The chain couples TRBV4-1 to TRBJ1-2; the best D guess is TRBD1, with 5 bases matching. Here the sequenced sample was PBMCs from the stem cell graft donor, taken from the stem cell graft. The base sequence is TGCGCCAGCAGCTACCTTAGGTATGAGACAGAATATGGCTACACCTTC. Its protein reads: CASSYLRYETEYGYTF.